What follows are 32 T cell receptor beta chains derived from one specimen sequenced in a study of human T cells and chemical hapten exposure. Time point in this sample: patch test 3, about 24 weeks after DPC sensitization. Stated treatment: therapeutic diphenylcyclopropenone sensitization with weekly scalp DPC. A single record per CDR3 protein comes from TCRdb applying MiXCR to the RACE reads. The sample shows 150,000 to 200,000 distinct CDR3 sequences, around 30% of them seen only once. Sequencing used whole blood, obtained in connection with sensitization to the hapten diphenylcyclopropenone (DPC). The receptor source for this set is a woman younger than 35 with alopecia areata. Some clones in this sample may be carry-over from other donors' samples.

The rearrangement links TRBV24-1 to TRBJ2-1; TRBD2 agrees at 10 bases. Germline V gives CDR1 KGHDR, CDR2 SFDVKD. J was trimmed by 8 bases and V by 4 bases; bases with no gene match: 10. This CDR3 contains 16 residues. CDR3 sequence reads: CATSEPSGRAGDEQFF. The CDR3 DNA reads TGTGCCACCAGTGAACCCAGCGGGAGGGCCGGCGATGAGCAGTTCTTC.

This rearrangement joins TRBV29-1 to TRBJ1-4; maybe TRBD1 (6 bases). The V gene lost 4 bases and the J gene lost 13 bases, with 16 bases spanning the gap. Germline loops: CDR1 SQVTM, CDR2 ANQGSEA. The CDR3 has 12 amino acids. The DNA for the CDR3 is TGCAGCGTTGGGACAGCCGATTTGGTACTGTTTTTT. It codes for CSVGTADLVLFF.

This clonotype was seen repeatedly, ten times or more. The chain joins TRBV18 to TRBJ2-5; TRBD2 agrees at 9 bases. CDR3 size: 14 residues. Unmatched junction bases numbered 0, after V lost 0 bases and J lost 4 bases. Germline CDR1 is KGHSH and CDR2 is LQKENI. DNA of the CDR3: TGTGCCAGCTCACCACCGGGACTAGCAGAGACCCAGTACTTC. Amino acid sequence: CASSPPGLAETQYF.

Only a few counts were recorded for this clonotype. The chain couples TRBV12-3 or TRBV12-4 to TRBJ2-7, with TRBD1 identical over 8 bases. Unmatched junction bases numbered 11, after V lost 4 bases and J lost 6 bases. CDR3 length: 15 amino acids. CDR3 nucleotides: TGTGCCAGCAGTTCGCCCGGGACAGGCGTAGCCGAGCAGTACTTC. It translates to CASSSPGTGVAEQYF.

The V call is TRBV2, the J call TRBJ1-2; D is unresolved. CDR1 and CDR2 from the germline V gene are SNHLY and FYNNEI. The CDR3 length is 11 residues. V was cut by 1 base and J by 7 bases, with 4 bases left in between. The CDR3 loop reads CASSEDGGYTF. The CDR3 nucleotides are TGTGCCAGCAGTGAAGACGGTGGCTACACCTTC.

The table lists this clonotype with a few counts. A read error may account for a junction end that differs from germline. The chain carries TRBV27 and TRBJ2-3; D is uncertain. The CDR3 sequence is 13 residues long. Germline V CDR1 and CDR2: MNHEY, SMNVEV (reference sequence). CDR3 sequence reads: CASSISSTDTQYF. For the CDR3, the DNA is TGTGCCAGCAGTATATCGAGCACAGATACGCAGTATTTT.

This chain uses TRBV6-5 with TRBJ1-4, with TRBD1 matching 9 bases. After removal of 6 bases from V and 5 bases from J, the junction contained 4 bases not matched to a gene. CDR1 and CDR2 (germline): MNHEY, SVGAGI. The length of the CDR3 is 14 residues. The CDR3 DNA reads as TGTGCCAGCAGCGAGACAGGGGGAAATGAAAAACTGTTTTTT. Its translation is CASSETGGNEKLFF.

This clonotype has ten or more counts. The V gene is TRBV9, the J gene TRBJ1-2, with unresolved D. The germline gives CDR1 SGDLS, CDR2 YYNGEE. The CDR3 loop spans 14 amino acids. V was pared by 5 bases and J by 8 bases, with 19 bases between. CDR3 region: CASRGEGRVFGYTF. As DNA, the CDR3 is TGTGCCAGCAGAGGAGAAGGCCGGGTGTTCGGCTACACCTTC.

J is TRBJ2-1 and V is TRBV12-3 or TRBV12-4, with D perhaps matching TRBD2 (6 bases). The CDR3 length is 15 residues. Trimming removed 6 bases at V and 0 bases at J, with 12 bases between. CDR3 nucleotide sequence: TGTGCCAGCAGCGCCGAGCGGGTCTCCTACAATGAGCAGTTCTTC. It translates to CASSAERVSYNEQFF.

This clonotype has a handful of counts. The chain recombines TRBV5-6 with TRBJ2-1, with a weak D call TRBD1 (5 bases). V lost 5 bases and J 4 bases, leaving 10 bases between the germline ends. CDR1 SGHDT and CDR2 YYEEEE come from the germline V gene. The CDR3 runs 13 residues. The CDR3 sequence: CASSQTAYNEQFF. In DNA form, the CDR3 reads TGTGCCAGCAGTCAGACAGCTTACAATGAGCAGTTCTTC.

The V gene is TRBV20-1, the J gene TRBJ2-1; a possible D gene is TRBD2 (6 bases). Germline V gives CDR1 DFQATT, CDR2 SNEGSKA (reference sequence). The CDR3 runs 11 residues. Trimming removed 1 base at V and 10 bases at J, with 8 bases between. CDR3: CSARVGGEQFF. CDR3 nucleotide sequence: TGCAGTGCTAGAGTCGGAGGGGAGCAGTTCTTC.

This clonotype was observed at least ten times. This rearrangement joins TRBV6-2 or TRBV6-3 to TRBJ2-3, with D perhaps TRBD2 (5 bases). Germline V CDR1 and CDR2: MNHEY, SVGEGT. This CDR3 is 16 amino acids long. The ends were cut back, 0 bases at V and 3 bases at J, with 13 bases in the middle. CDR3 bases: TGTGCCAGCAGTTACTCGTCCCCTGGGAGAACAGATACGCAGTATTTT. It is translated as CASSYSSPGRTDTQYF.

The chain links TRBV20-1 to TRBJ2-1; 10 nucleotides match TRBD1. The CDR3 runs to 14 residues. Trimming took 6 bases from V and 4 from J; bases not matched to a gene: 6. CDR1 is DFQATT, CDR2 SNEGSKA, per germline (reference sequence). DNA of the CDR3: TGCAGTGCCCCGACAGGGGGCGATTACAATGAGCAGTTCTTC. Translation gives CSAPTGGDYNEQFF.

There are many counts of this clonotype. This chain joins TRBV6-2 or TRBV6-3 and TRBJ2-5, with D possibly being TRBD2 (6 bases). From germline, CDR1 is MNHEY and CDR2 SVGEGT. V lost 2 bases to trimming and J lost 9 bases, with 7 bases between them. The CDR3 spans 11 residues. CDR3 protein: CASSYPGAQYF. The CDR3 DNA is TGTGCCAGCAGTTACCCGGGGGCCCAGTACTTC.

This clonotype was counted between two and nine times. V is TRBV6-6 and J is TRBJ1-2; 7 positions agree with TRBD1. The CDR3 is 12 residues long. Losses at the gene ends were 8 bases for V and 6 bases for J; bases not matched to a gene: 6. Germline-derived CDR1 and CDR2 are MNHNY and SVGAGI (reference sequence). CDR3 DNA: TGTGCCAGCGAGAGGACAGGAGATGGCTACACCTTC. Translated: CASERTGDGYTF.

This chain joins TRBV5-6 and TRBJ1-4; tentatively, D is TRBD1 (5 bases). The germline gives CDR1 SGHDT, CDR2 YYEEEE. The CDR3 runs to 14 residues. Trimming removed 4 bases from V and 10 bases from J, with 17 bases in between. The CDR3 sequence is CASSPRGTLGKLFF. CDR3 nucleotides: TGTGCCAGCAGCCCCCGAGGGACTTTGGGAAAACTGTTTTTT.

This CDR3 is CASSPGGLGETQYF. CDR3 DNA sequence: TGCGCCAGCAGCCCGGGAGGGTTGGGAGAGACCCAGTACTTC. V usage is TRBV5-1 and J usage is TRBJ2-5; TRBD2 matches 8 bases. V lost 4 bases and J lost 4; bases outside the gene matches: 6. This CDR3 contains 14 residues. Looked up from germline, CDR1 is SGHRS and CDR2 is YFSETQ.

The DNA for the CDR3 is TGCAGTGCTTTTCGAAGGGGACTAAGTCGGGAGCAGTACTTC. It translates to CSAFRRGLSREQYF. The chain uses TRBV20-1 and TRBJ2-7; 7 nucleotides agree with TRBD2. The CDR3 is 14 residues long. V trimming: 5 bases; J trimming: 7 bases; junction bases outside the gene matches: 14. CDR1 and CDR2 from the germline V gene are DFQATT and SNEGSKA (reference sequence).

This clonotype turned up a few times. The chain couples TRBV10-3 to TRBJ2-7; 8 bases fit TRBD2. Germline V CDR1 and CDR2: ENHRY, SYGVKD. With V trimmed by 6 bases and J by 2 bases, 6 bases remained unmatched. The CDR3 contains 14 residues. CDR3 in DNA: TGTGCCATCAGGATAGCGGGGACTCCCTACGAGCAGTACTTC. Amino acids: CAIRIAGTPYEQYF.

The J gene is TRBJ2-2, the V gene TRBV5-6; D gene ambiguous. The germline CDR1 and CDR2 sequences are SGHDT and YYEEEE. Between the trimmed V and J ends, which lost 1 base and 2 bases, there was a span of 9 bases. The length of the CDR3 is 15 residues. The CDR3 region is CASSLIGRNTGELFF. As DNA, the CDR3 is TGTGCCAGCAGCTTGATAGGGCGAAACACCGGGGAGCTGTTTTTT.

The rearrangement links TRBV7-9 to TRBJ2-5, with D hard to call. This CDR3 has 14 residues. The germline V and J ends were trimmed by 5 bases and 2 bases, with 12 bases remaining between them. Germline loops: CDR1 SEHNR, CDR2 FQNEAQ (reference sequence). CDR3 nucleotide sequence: TGTGCCAGCAGCCAACACCCTGGTCAAGAGACCCAGTACTTC. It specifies CASSQHPGQETQYF.

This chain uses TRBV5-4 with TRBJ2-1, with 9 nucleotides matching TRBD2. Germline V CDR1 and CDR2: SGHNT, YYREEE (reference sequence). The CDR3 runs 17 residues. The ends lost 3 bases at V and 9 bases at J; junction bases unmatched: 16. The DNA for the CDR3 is TGTGCCAGCAGCTCGATGATTGGTAGCGGGAGCCTCGTTGAGCAGTTCTTC. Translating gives CASSSMIGSGSLVEQFF.

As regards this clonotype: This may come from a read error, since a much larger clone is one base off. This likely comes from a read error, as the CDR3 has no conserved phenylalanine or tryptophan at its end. This CDR3 is CASSQAPGAQPQHS. CDR3 bases: TGTGCCAGCAGCCAAGCTCCAGGGGCACAGCCCCAGCATTCT. The chain links TRBV3-1 to TRBJ1-5; possibly TRBD1 for D (6 bases). Germline lookup yields CDR1 LGHDT and CDR2 YNNKEL (reference sequence). Trimming stripped 1 base from V and 7 bases from J, with 11 bases between. The CDR3 covers 14 residues.

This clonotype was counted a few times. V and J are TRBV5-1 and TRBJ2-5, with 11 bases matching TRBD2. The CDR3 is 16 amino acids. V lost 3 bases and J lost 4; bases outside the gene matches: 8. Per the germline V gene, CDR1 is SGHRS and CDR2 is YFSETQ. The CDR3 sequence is CASSSFSGGALETQYF. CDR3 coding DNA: TGCGCCAGCAGCTCCTTTAGCGGGGGGGCCTTAGAGACCCAGTACTTC.

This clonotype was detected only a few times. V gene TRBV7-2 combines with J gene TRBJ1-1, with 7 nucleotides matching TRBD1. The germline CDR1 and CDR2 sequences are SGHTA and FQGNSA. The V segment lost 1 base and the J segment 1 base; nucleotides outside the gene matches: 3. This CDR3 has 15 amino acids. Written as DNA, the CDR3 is TGTGCCAGCAGCTTAGTGTCAGGGGGGAACACTGAAGCTTTCTTT. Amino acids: CASSLVSGGNTEAFF.

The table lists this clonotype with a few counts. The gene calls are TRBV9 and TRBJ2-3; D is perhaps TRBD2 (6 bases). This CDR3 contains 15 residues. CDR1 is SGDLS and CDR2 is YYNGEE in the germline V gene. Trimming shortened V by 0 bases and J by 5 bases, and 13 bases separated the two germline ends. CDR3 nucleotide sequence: TGTGCCAGCAGCGTAGGAGGGAGGAGAGGAGATACGCAGTATTTT. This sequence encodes CASSVGGRRGDTQYF.

CDR3 DNA sequence: TGTGCCAGCAGCTTCCGGGGTTCAGTCTACGAGCAGTACTTC. Amino acid sequence: CASSFRGSVYEQYF. V usage is TRBV13 and J usage is TRBJ2-7; TRBD2 might be the D (5 bases). Trimming took off 3 bases at V and 3 bases at J, with 12 bases between the two ends. CDR3 length: 14 residues. Germline lookup yields CDR1 PRHDT and CDR2 FYEKMQ (reference sequence).

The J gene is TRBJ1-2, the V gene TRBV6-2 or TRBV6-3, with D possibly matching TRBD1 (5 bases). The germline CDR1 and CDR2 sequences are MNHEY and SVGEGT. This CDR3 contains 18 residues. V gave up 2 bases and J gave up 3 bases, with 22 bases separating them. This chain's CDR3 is CASSYAELFRERDYGYTF. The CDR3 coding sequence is TGTGCCAGCAGTTACGCAGAGCTGTTCAGGGAGAGGGACTATGGCTACACCTTC.

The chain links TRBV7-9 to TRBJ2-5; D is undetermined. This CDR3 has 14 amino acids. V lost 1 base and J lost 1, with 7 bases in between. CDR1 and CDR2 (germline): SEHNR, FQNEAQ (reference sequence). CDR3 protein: CASSLEGSQETQYF. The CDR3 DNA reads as TGTGCCAGCAGCTTAGAGGGTAGCCAAGAGACCCAGTACTTC. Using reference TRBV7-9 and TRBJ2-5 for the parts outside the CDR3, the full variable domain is DTGVSQNPRHKITKRGQNVTFRCDPISEHNRLYWYRQTLGQGPEFLTYFQNEAQLEKSRLLSDRFSAERPKGSFSTLEIQRTEQGDSAMYLCASSLEGSQETQYFGPGTRLLVL.

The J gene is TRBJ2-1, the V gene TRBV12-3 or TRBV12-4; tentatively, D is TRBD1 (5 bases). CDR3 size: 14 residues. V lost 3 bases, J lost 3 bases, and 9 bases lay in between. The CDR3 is CASSFSRGYNEQFF. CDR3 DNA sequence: TGTGCCAGCAGTTTTAGTAGGGGCTACAATGAGCAGTTCTTC.

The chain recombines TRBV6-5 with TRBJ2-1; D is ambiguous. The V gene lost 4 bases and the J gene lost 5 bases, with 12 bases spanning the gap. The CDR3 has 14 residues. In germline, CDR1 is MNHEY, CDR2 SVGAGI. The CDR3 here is CASSSSGLHNEQFF. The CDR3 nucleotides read TGTGCCAGCAGTTCCTCCGGCCTCCACAATGAGCAGTTCTTC.

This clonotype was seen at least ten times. The CDR3, as DNA: TGCAGCGCCTTCCGGGACGGTGCAACTAATGAAAAACTGTTTTTT. Translated, it gives CSAFRDGATNEKLFF. J is TRBJ1-4 and V is TRBV29-1, with TRBD1 as a possible D gene (5 bases). The CDR3 runs 15 residues. Germline V gene sequence: CDR1 SQVTM, CDR2 ANQGSEA. V lost 7 bases and J 0 bases, leaving 15 bases between the germline ends.